This T cell receptor beta chain was retrieved from a study of blood T cell repertoires in COVID-19. Study-level information: COVID-19 samples collected from the United States, Italy and Spain covered acute and convalescent phases. The cDNA or gDNA used as material had been derived from T cells, B-cell-depleted T cells, or PBMCs.

Per the study methods: Nucleated cell number was recorded as an estimate derived from reference gene primer amplification. TCRdb keeps only in-frame clones here, not all; method: immunoSEQ multiplex PCR. The V and J calls and clone size were taken over from that table, and D and trimming were inferred from the DNA. The table shows 260,000 or so clones, with approximately 87% occurring only once. Trimming took off 2 bases at V and 7 bases at J, with 9 bases between the two ends. Germline assignment: CDR1 SGHTA and CDR2 FQGNSA. The CDR3 runs to 14 residues. Sequenced: peripheral blood. V is TRBV7-2 and J is TRBJ1-6; no firm D call. This clonotype originated in a human donor in a cohort sampled during active COVID-19. CDR3 in amino acids: CASSLLQSNSPLHF. The CDR3 region has the DNA TGTGCCAGCAGCTTATTACAGTCGAATTCACCCCTCCACTTT.